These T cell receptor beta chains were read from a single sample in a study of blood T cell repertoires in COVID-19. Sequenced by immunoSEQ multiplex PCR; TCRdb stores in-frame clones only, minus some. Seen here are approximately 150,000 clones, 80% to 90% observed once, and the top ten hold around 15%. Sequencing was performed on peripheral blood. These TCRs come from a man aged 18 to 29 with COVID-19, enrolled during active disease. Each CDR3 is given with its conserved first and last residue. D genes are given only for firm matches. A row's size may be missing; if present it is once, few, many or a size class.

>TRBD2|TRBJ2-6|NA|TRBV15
TGTGCCACTAGCGGGAGCTCTGGGGCCAACGTCCTGACTTTC
CATSGSSGANVLTF
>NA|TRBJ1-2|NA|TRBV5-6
TGTGCCAGCAGCGCTACTAACTATGGCTACACCTTC
CASSATNYGYTF
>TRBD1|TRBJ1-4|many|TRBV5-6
TGTGCCAGCAGCTCCGCAGGGACAGGGGTATTGAATGAAAAACTGCTTTTT
CASSSAGTGVLNEKLLF
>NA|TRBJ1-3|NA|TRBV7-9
TGTGCCAGCAGCTTAGCCGGTAGCTACTCTGGAAACACCATATATTTT
CASSLAGSYSGNTIYF
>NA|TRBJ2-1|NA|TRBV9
TGTGCCAGCAGCAGTAGAGTCAATGAGCAGTTCTTC
CASSSRVNEQFF
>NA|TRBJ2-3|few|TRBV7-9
TGTGCCAGCAGCTTTAACGGGGGTGAAGATACGCAGTATTTT
CASSFNGGEDTQYF
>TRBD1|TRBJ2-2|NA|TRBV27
TGTGCCAGCAGTTTTGTTGCCAGGGGGATTCGTACCGGGGAGCTGTTTTTT
CASSFVARGIRTGELFF
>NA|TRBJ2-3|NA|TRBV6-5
TGTGCCAGCAGTAACCGGGACTTTCAATATACGCAGTATTTT
CASSNRDFQYTQYF
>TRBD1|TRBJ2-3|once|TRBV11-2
TGTGCCAGCAGTAGGACAGGGGGGCGCACAGATACGCAGTATTTT
CASSRTGGRTDTQYF
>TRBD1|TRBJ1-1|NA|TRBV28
TGTGCCAGCAGTTATCGACAGGGGGCGCACACTGAAGCTTTCTTT
CASSYRQGAHTEAFF
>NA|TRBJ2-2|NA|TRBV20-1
TGCAGTGCTAGTGGACACAGGGCTGCCGGGGAGCTGTTTTTT
CSASGHRAAGELFF
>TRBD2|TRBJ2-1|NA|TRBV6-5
TGTGCCAGCAGTTACGCGGGAGGTTACAATGAGCAGTTCTTC
CASSYAGGYNEQFF
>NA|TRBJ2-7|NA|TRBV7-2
TGTGCCAGCAGCCCGATCCCGCGGGTCTCCTTCTACGAGCAGTACTTC
CASSPIPRVSFYEQYF
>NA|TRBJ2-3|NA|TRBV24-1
TGTGCCACGGGGAAGGGACTTAGCACAGATACGCAGTATTTT
CATGKGLSTDTQYF
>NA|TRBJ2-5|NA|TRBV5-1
TGCGCCAGCAGATGGAGGGGGCGCGTCGAGACCCAGTACTTC
CASRWRGRVETQYF
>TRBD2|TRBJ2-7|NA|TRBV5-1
TGCGCCAGCAGCCCGAGACTAGCGGGAGCCTACGAGCAGTACTTC
CASSPRLAGAYEQYF
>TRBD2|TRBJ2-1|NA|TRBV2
TGTGCCAGCAGGAGGGGACTAGCGGGAACCTACAATGAGCAGTTCTTC
CASRRGLAGTYNEQFF